This entry lists 23 T cell receptor beta chains sequenced from one sample in a study of cytomegalovirus exposure and HLA in healthy donors. The primer mix had 60 Vbeta and 13 Jbeta primers. This table comes from immunoSEQ multiplex PCR, and its TCRdb copy is limited to in-frame clones, with some not included. The sample's table shows 200,000 to 250,000 clones. The sequencing sample was made of PBMCs. The receptors shown here come from a woman in her twenties or thirties in good health and CMV-seropositive.

CDR3 protein: CASSLVAGVGTEAFF. The CDR3 DNA follows: TGTGCCAGCAGCTTAGTGGCGGGGGTGGGCACTGAAGCTTTCTTT. The chain uses TRBV7-2 and TRBJ1-1; possible D gene TRBD1, 5 bases. From germline, CDR1 is SGHTA and CDR2 FQGNSA. The ends were cut back, 1 base at V and 4 bases at J, with 13 bases in the middle. The length of the CDR3 is 15 residues.

The chain has TRBV6-1 and TRBJ1-4, with a weak D call TRBD1 (5 bases). The length of the CDR3 is 14 residues. V dropped 6 bases and J dropped 6 bases, with 14 bases sitting between them. Per the germline V gene, CDR1 is MNHNS and CDR2 is SASEGT. In DNA form, the CDR3 reads TGTGCCAGCAGGGCGGAGGGACGGGATGAAAAACTGTTTTTT. Protein: CASRAEGRDEKLFF.

V gene TRBV5-1 combines with J gene TRBJ2-5; 12 bases match TRBD2. From germline, CDR1 is SGHRS and CDR2 YFSETQ. Trimming at V came to 6 bases and at J to 5 bases, leaving 8 bases not matched to a gene. The CDR3 is 15 residues long. The CDR3 sequence: CASTPSGGAGETQYF. The CDR3 DNA reads TGCGCCAGCACCCCTAGCGGGGGGGCGGGGGAGACCCAGTACTTC.

The J gene is TRBJ1-5, the V gene TRBV15; D is uncertain. V was pared by 0 bases and J by 6 bases, with 9 bases between. CDR3 length: 14 amino acids. Germline lookup yields CDR1 LNHNV and CDR2 YYDKDF (reference sequence). The DNA for the CDR3 is TGTGCCACCAGCAGAGATTGGGCCGGTCAGCCCCAGCATTTT. Its protein product is CATSRDWAGQPQHF.

V usage is TRBV6-5 and J usage is TRBJ1-5; the D gene is possibly TRBD1 (6 bases). The V end was cut by 5 bases, the J end by 0 bases, with 11 bases between. This CDR3 comprises 15 residues. CDR1 and CDR2 from the germline V gene are MNHEY and SVGAGI. CDR3 region: CASSPTGLSNQPQHF. DNA for the CDR3: TGTGCCAGCAGTCCGACAGGACTTAGCAATCAGCCCCAGCATTTT.

V and J are TRBV27 and TRBJ1-6, with D perhaps TRBD1 (6 bases). This CDR3 has 14 amino acids. Germline V gene data show CDR1 as MNHEY and CDR2 as SMNVEV (reference sequence). V was clipped by 0 bases and J by 10 bases, with 10 bases between them. CDR3 bases: TGTGCCAGCAGTTTATCGACAGGAACCTCACCCCTCCACTTT. Encoded protein: CASSLSTGTSPLHF.

The V and J genes are TRBV30 and TRBJ2-5; D is perhaps TRBD2 (6 bases). V was clipped by 1 base and J by 4 bases, with 16 bases between them. CDR3 length equals 15 residues. From germline, CDR1 is GTSNPN and CDR2 SVGIG (reference sequence). The CDR3, as DNA: TGTGCCTGGAGTGAACCTCCGGGACTGCTAGAGACCCAGTACTTC. Its translation: CAWSEPPGLLETQYF.

The V and J genes are TRBV11-2 and TRBJ2-2; TRBD1 might be the D (5 bases). Germline CDR1 reads SGHAT; CDR2 reads FQNNGV. The V gene lost 5 bases and the J gene lost 6 bases, with 16 bases spanning the gap. The CDR3 runs 15 residues. This CDR3 is CASSHPSRAPGELFF. In nucleotides, the CDR3 is TGTGCCAGCAGCCACCCATCCAGGGCTCCCGGGGAGCTGTTTTTT.

The chain employs TRBV6-6 and TRBJ1-2; 7 nucleotides line up with TRBD1. The CDR3 spans 14 residues. The germline gives CDR1 MNHNY, CDR2 SVGAGI (reference sequence). Germline trimming cut 0 bases from V and 7 bases from J; bases unmatched to any gene: 5. This chain's CDR3 is CASSYSTGDRGYTF. The DNA for the CDR3 is TGTGCCAGCAGTTACTCTACAGGGGATCGTGGCTACACCTTC.

V is TRBV28 and J is TRBJ2-3; D perhaps matches TRBD2 (5 bases). Looked up from germline, CDR1 is MDHEN and CDR2 is SYDVKM. This CDR3 region has 12 residues. Trimming removed 6 bases from V and 4 bases from J, with 8 bases in between. DNA for the CDR3: TGTGCCAGCAGCTTCGGGGCAGATACGCAGTATTTT. Protein sequence: CASSFGADTQYF.

The V and J genes are TRBV4-1 and TRBJ2-7; 8 nucleotides match TRBD2. Germline V CDR1 and CDR2: MGHRA, YSYEKL. The ends lost 4 bases at V and 3 bases at J; junction bases unmatched: 14. The CDR3 is made up of 17 amino acids. CDR3 sequence: CASSPTGGGRGYYEQYF. CDR3 sequence (DNA): TGCGCCAGCAGCCCCACGGGGGGGGGCAGGGGATACTACGAGCAGTACTTC.

The chain employs TRBV28 and TRBJ1-1; perhaps TRBD1 as D (5 bases). This CDR3 has 15 residues. Looked up from germline, CDR1 is MDHEN and CDR2 is SYDVKM. With 7 bases removed from V and 6 bases from J, the gap between germline ends came to 21 bases. CDR3 sequence: CASTPSEGLVAEAFF. As DNA, the CDR3 is TGTGCCAGCACTCCTTCGGAGGGGCTGGTCGCTGAAGCTTTCTTT.

V usage is TRBV7-9 and J usage is TRBJ2-5, with D tentatively TRBD2 (5 bases). The J call may be incorrect, as the DNA end agrees better with TRBJ2-7. The V gene's germline CDR1 is SEHNR and CDR2 FQNEAQ (reference sequence). CDR3 length: 13 amino acids. CDR3 in DNA: TGTGCCAGCAGCTTTCCCGCGGGCTACGAGCAGTACTTC. This gives the protein CASSFPAGYEQYF.

The gene calls are TRBV5-6 and TRBJ1-5; D not resolved. The CDR3 spans 14 residues. Trimming stripped 0 bases from V and 4 bases from J, with 8 bases between. CDR1 and CDR2 (germline): SGHDT, YYEEEE. CDR3 in amino acids: CASSLGMRNQPQHF. The CDR3, as DNA: TGTGCCAGCAGCTTGGGGATGAGGAATCAGCCCCAGCATTTT.

V and J are TRBV5-1 and TRBJ2-7; 11 nucleotides agree with TRBD1. The V segment lost 5 bases and the J segment 0 bases; nucleotides outside the gene matches: 7. Germline assignment: CDR1 SGHRS and CDR2 YFSETQ. The CDR3 is 16 amino acids. The CDR3 is CASSRSGTGGSYEQYF. CDR3 in DNA: TGCGCCAGCAGTCGCTCCGGGACAGGGGGCTCCTACGAGCAGTACTTC. Filled out from reference TRBV5-1 and TRBJ2-7, the complete variable domain reads KAGVTQTPRYLIKTRGQQVTLSCSPISGHRSVSWYQQTPGQGLQFLFEYFSETQRNKGNFPGRFSGRQFSNSRSEMNVSTLELGDSALYLCASSRSGTGGSYEQYFGPGTRLTVT.

The chain has TRBV19 and TRBJ1-2, with TRBD1 as a possible D gene (5 bases). V gave up 6 bases and J gave up 9 bases, with 20 bases separating them. CDR1 is LNHDA, CDR2 SQIVND, per germline (reference sequence). The CDR3 is 14 residues long. The CDR3 is CASRQMTVRARYTF. The CDR3 DNA reads as TGTGCCAGTAGACAGATGACAGTACGAGCTCGCTACACCTTC.

The V gene is TRBV27, the J gene TRBJ1-1, with a possible D match to TRBD1 (6 bases). V lost 5 bases, J lost 1 base, and 17 bases lay in between. This CDR3 contains 16 residues. Germline CDR1 MNHEY, CDR2 SMNVEV (reference sequence). The DNA for the CDR3 is TGTGCCAGCAGTCCACTCGGACAGTTAGCGAACACTGAAGCTTTCTTT. Amino acids: CASSPLGQLANTEAFF.

This rearrangement joins TRBV28 to TRBJ2-2; 7 nucleotides agree with TRBD2. Losses at the gene ends were 3 bases for V and 6 bases for J; bases not matched to a gene: 10. This CDR3 has 16 amino acids. Germline CDR1 is MDHEN and CDR2 is SYDVKM. CDR3 protein: CASSLGVGRSPGELFF. The CDR3 DNA reads as TGTGCCAGCAGTTTGGGGGTCGGGAGGTCTCCCGGGGAGCTGTTTTTT.

In DNA form, the CDR3 reads TGTGCCAGCAGCTCCGGGGCAGGGGGGTCAGGGACCCAGTACTTC. It encodes CASSSGAGGSGTQYF. V is TRBV13 and J is TRBJ2-5, with D possibly being TRBD1 (7 bases). Germline V lookup: CDR1 PRHDT, CDR2 FYEKMQ (reference sequence). Trimming cost V 4 bases and J 7 bases, with 19 bases left between them. This CDR3 contains 15 residues.

Remarks on this clone: The sample holds other DNA sequences that translate to the same CDR3. The chain joins TRBV5-5 to TRBJ1-1, with D possibly being TRBD1 (6 bases). The germline CDR1 and CDR2 sequences are SGHKS and YYEKEE (reference sequence). Trimming took 2 bases from V and 2 from J, leaving 7 bases between them. CDR3 size: 13 residues. The CDR3 DNA sequence: TGTGCCAGCAGCTTCAGGGGTAACACTGAAGCTTTCTTT. Protein product: CASSFRGNTEAFF. Together with reference TRBV5-5 and TRBJ1-1, the CDR3 gives the full variable domain: DAGVTQSPTHLIKTRGQQVTLRCSPISGHKSVSWYQQVLGQGPQFIFQYYEKEERGRGNFPDRFSARQFPNYSSELNVNALLLGDSALYLCASSFRGNTEAFFGQGTRLTVV.

V and J are TRBV7-9 and TRBJ1-3; D call uncertain. CDR1 and CDR2 (germline): SEHNR, FQNEAQ (reference sequence). This CDR3 comprises 11 residues. Trimming pared 4 bases from V and 9 bases from J, leaving 7 bases between. CDR3 nucleotide sequence: TGTGCCAGCAGCTGGGGAGTCACCATATATTTT. This encodes CASSWGVTIYF.

The chain carries TRBV19 and TRBJ2-5, with D perhaps matching TRBD2 (5 bases). Germline-derived CDR1 and CDR2 are LNHDA and SQIVND (reference sequence). V was trimmed by 8 bases and J by 5 bases, leaving 21 bases between them. The CDR3 spans 15 residues. CDR3 region: CASAHTEARWETQYF. The DNA for the CDR3 is TGTGCCAGTGCCCATACGGAGGCGCGGTGGGAGACCCAGTACTTC.

CDR3 amino acids: CASSRLAGGHVEQFF. CDR3 in DNA: TGTGCCAGCAGCCGCCTAGCGGGGGGGCATGTTGAGCAGTTCTTC. V gene TRBV7-2 combines with J gene TRBJ2-1, with 12 bases aligning to TRBD2. Trimming took 5 bases from V and 9 from J; bases not matched to a gene: 8. In germline, CDR1 is SGHTA, CDR2 FQGNSA. The CDR3 spans 15 residues.